This T cell receptor beta chain was retrieved from a study of T cell repertoires in aging, cancer and after chemotherapy. In the study overall: Repeat sampling of healthy donors over several months to years showed clear clonal overlap.

Study-wide results and limits: The repertoire data cannot show anything about immunological memory following chemotherapy.

The CDR3 is made up of 13 amino acids. Germline values: CDR1 SQVTM, CDR2 ANQGSEA. V shed 7 bases and J shed 2 bases, with 12 bases lying between them. A mixed TRB-A/B primer pool amplified rearranged TRB by multiplex touch-down PCR. TCRdb reprocessed the multiplex PCR reads via MiXCR and lists one record per CDR3 protein. The sample includes about 11,000 distinct CDR3 sequences, around 42% of them seen just once. The template was genomic DNA from peripheral blood, not RNA. This clonotype was recorded a few times. Its antigen is unknown. Material for sequencing was blood. The clonotype was recovered from a human donor in good health. J is TRBJ2-1 and V is TRBV29-1; D may match TRBD1 or TRBD2 (7 bases each). The DNA for the CDR3 is TGCAGCGCCAGGGGGGGGCCCTACAATGAGCAGTTCTTC. Translation gives CSARGGPYNEQFF.